This T cell receptor (beta chain) was retrieved from a study of cytomegalovirus exposure and HLA in healthy donors. Study-wide results and limits: A list of roughly 160 TCR beta chains associated with cytomegalovirus was given.

Assay used: immunoSEQ multiplex PCR; TCRdb lists only in-frame clones, some missing. Of approximately 140,000 clones listed, 80% to 90% are singletons. Germline V CDR1 and CDR2: LGHNA, YSLEER. Losses at the gene ends were 2 bases for V and 2 bases for J; bases not matched to a gene: 9. The CDR3 contains 16 residues. With regard to this clone: Its antigen is as yet unknown.

The chain has TRBV4-3 and TRBJ2-7; 7 bases align to TRBD1. Sequencing was carried out using PBMCs. The receptor's source is a man aged 18 to 29 in good health and CMV-seronegative. For the CDR3, the DNA is TGCGCCAGCAGCCAACTAGGGGGCCAAAAACCCTACGAGCAGTACTTC. Protein sequence: CASSQLGGQKPYEQYF.